What follows is one TCR beta chain and its context. Losses at the gene ends were 4 bases for V and 4 bases for J; bases not matched to a gene: 7. Germline V CDR1 and CDR2: SGHKS, YYEKEE (reference sequence). The CDR3 has 15 residues. Per the study methods: For nucleated cells, counts were estimated from reference gene primer amplification. Some clones are missing from TCRdb's copy, which holds only in-frame ones; the method was immunoSEQ multiplex PCR. The DNA gave D and trimming, while V, J and clone size come from that table. The sample shows about 130,000 clones, roughly 80% of them seen only once. These data belong to a study of blood T cell repertoires in COVID-19. Whole-study context: The United States, Italy and Spain were the sources of the acute and convalescent COVID-19 samples.

What was sequenced was peripheral blood. This rearrangement joins TRBV5-5 to TRBJ2-3; 9 bases fit TRBD2. This clonotype was sampled from a man older than 75 with COVID-19, enrolled during active disease. The CDR3 sequence: CASSPQREAADTQYF. The CDR3 nucleotides are TGTGCCAGCAGCCCGCAGCGGGAGGCGGCAGATACGCAGTATTTT.